This passage covers 8 T cell receptor beta chains from one sample sequenced in a study of cytomegalovirus exposure and HLA in healthy donors. 60 Vbeta and 13 Jbeta primers were used in PCR. Assay used: immunoSEQ multiplex PCR; TCRdb lists only in-frame clones, some missing. The listing contains some 200,000 clones. Input material: PBMCs. The receptors were sampled from a girl under 10 years old in good health and CMV-seropositive.

The rearrangement links TRBV7-2 to TRBJ2-7, with 11 bases that match TRBD2. CDR1 and CDR2 (germline): SGHTA, FQGNSA. The CDR3 sequence is 17 residues long. Germline trimming cut 1 base from V and 3 bases from J; bases unmatched to any gene: 8. The CDR3 loop is CASSLGALAGASYEQYF. The CDR3 region has the DNA TGTGCCAGCAGCTTAGGGGCACTAGCGGGAGCGAGCTACGAGCAGTACTTC. The full variable domain, its missing parts supplied by reference TRBV7-2 and TRBJ2-7, is GAGVSQSPSNKVTEKGKDVELRCDPISGHTALYWYRQSLGQGLEFLIYFQGNSAPDKSGLPSDRFSAERTGGSVSTLTIQRTQQEDSAVYLCASSLGALAGASYEQYFGPGTRLTVT.

The gene calls are TRBV4-2 and TRBJ2-3; 10 bases align to TRBD1. J gave up 4 bases and V 4 bases, and 5 bases lay outside the gene matches. This CDR3 is 15 amino acids long. CDR1 and CDR2 from the germline V gene are LGHNA and YNFKEQ. CDR3 sequence: CASSPLTGGADTQYF. CDR3 bases: TGTGCCAGCAGCCCCCTGACAGGGGGCGCAGATACGCAGTATTTT.

The chain joins TRBV11-2 to TRBJ2-6; TRBD1 matches at 8 bases. Germline trimming cut 4 bases from V and 2 bases from J; bases unmatched to any gene: 10. This CDR3 is 18 amino acids long. Per germline, CDR1 SGHAT and CDR2 FQNNGV. The chain's CDR3 is CASSSYRGAATGANVLTF. In DNA, the CDR3 is TGTGCCAGCAGCTCTTACAGGGGGGCCGCTACTGGGGCCAACGTCCTGACTTTC.

The chain is built from TRBV28 and TRBJ1-4; D perhaps matches TRBD1 (5 bases). The CDR3 is 15 amino acids. Germline CDR1 and CDR2: MDHEN and SYDVKM. Trimming cost V 3 bases and J 4 bases, with 12 bases left between them. In nucleotides, the CDR3 is TGTGCCAGCAGTTTGGTCTCAGGGAATAATGAAAAACTGTTTTTT. This translates into CASSLVSGNNEKLFF.

The V and J genes are TRBV6-6 and TRBJ1-1; no clear D. Trimming stripped 0 bases from V and 1 base from J, with 6 bases between. The CDR3 runs 14 residues. The germline CDR1 and CDR2 sequences are MNHNY and SVGAGI (reference sequence). The CDR3 DNA follows: TGTGCCAGCAGTTACTCGGAGGGGAACACTGAAGCTTTCTTT. This translates into CASSYSEGNTEAFF.

J is TRBJ2-4 and V is TRBV7-9, with 7 bases matching TRBD2. CDR1 SEHNR and CDR2 FQNEAQ come from the germline V gene (reference sequence). This CDR3 comprises 15 residues. J was trimmed by 3 bases and V by 5 bases; bases with no gene match: 7. As DNA, the CDR3 is TGTGCCAGCAGCAGGATAGGGGAGGGCAAAAACATTCAGTACTTC. Translation gives CASSRIGEGKNIQYF.

V is TRBV6-5 and J is TRBJ1-1, with D tentatively TRBD1 (6 bases). In germline, CDR1 is MNHEY, CDR2 SVGAGI. The CDR3 has 15 amino acids. V lost 0 bases and J lost 1, with 9 bases in between. The CDR3 nucleotides read TGTGCCAGCAGTTACTCGGGGGCAAGGAACACTGAAGCTTTCTTT. It yields the protein CASSYSGARNTEAFF.

V is TRBV19 and J is TRBJ1-6, with D possibly being TRBD1 (6 bases). Trimming pared 3 bases from V and 7 bases from J, leaving 10 bases between. Germline CDR1 is LNHDA and CDR2 is SQIVND (reference sequence). The CDR3 loop spans 14 amino acids. CDR3 region: CASSIGQGNSPLHF. The CDR3 DNA is TGTGCCAGTAGTATCGGGCAGGGGAATTCACCCCTCCACTTT.